These 17 T cell receptor beta chains were all obtained from the same sample, sequenced in a study of T-cell reconstitution after alpha-beta-depleted transplantation in children. It was with unique molecular identifiers that the TCRbeta library was prepared. TCRdb reanalysed the PCR reads using MiXCR and keeps one entry per CDR3 protein. The table records around 110,000 distinct CDR3 sequences, under 13% of them present only once. The specimen was PBMCs, collected before TCRalphabeta/CD19-depleted stem cell transplant. These receptors came from a boy aged 2 to 10 with acute lymphoblastic leukemia, due to receive a stem cell transplant.

This clonotype was seen many times. The chain employs TRBV4-2 and TRBJ2-1, with D possibly called TRBD1 or TRBD2 (5 bases each). Germline loops: CDR1 LGHNA, CDR2 YNFKEQ. Trimming stripped 0 bases from V and 0 bases from J, with 18 bases between. This CDR3 has 19 residues. The CDR3, as DNA: TGTGCCAGCAGCCAAGATGACCCCACTAGTGGGGCCTCCTACAATGAGCAGTTCTTC. The encoded protein is CASSQDDPTSGASYNEQFF.

In its sample, this clonotype was seen a few times. This chain uses TRBV10-3 with TRBJ2-7; 7 bases line up with TRBD1. The J segment lost 3 bases and the V segment lost 3 bases, leaving 5 bases of the junction unmatched. This CDR3 region has 14 residues. Germline lookup yields CDR1 ENHRY and CDR2 SYGVKD. CDR3 protein: CAISERNRGYEQYF. CDR3 DNA sequence: TGTGCCATCAGTGAAAGGAACAGGGGCTACGAGCAGTACTTC.

This clonotype was seen many times. The chain links TRBV5-1 to TRBJ2-5, with TRBD1 matching over 8 bases. J gave up 5 bases and V 5 bases, and 11 bases lay outside the gene matches. Looked up from germline, CDR1 is SGHRS and CDR2 is YFSETQ. This CDR3 region has 15 residues. Here the CDR3 reads CASRDSGGAWETQYF. The CDR3 DNA follows: TGCGCCAGCAGGGATTCAGGGGGCGCGTGGGAGACCCAGTACTTC. The whole variable domain, filled in from reference TRBV5-1 and TRBJ2-5, reads KAGVTQTPRYLIKTRGQQVTLSCSPISGHRSVSWYQQTPGQGLQFLFEYFSETQRNKGNFPGRFSGRQFSNSRSEMNVSTLELGDSALYLCASRDSGGAWETQYFGPGTRLLVL.

The V gene is TRBV29-1, the J gene TRBJ1-2, with TRBD1 matching over 8 bases. CDR3 size: 13 residues. Losses at the gene ends were 8 bases for V and 7 bases for J; bases not matched to a gene: 12. Germline CDR1 reads SQVTM; CDR2 reads ANQGSEA. This chain's CDR3 is CSFVRQGASGYTF. DNA of the CDR3: TGCAGCTTTGTCAGGCAGGGGGCAAGTGGCTACACCTTC.

At least ten counts were recorded for this clonotype. The chain uses TRBV4-1 and TRBJ2-1; the match to TRBD2 covers 14 bases. This CDR3 spans 18 amino acids. Germline trimming cut 0 bases from V and 6 bases from J; bases unmatched to any gene: 7. The germline V gene encodes CDR1 MGHRA and CDR2 YSYEKL. This CDR3 is CASSQEGYGTSGSNEQFF. CDR3 sequence (DNA): TGCGCCAGCAGCCAAGAAGGTTACGGGACTAGCGGGAGCAATGAGCAGTTCTTC.

This clonotype was detected only a few times. The chain combines TRBV27 with TRBJ2-3; D is tentatively TRBD1 or TRBD2 (5 bases each). V was clipped by 5 bases and J by 1 base, with 13 bases between them. This CDR3 is 15 amino acids long. Germline V gene lookup returns CDR1 MNHEY and CDR2 SMNVEV (reference sequence). CDR3 in DNA: TGTGCCAGCAGTCGGCGCATGGGGGGCACAGATACGCAGTATTTT. Protein sequence: CASSRRMGGTDTQYF.

This clonotype has a count of ten or more. The chain uses TRBV27 and TRBJ2-7; possibly TRBD2 for D (6 bases). CDR1 is MNHEY, CDR2 SMNVEV, per germline (reference sequence). Trimming took off 5 bases at V and 2 bases at J, with 10 bases between the two ends. The CDR3 runs 13 residues. In DNA form, the CDR3 reads TGTGCCAGCAGTCCTAGCGTGGCCTACGAGCAGTACTTC. This encodes CASSPSVAYEQYF.

This sequence joins TRBV3-1 and TRBJ2-1; weak D call: TRBD2 (7 bases). Germline CDR1 is LGHDT and CDR2 is YNNKEL (reference sequence). Trimming removed 5 bases at V and 3 bases at J, with 17 bases between. This CDR3 has 16 residues. The CDR3 here is CASSKGGGGNYNEQFF. The CDR3 DNA reads TGTGCCAGCAGCAAAGGCGGGGGCGGAAACTACAATGAGCAGTTCTTC.

The V call is TRBV24-1, the J call TRBJ2-4; the match to TRBD1 covers 9 bases. Germline V lookup: CDR1 KGHDR, CDR2 SFDVKD. CDR3 length equals 15 residues. The V segment lost 4 bases and the J segment 5 bases; nucleotides outside the gene matches: 5. The CDR3 here is CATSDPRTGENIQYF. CDR3 nucleotides: TGTGCCACCAGTGACCCCCGGACAGGGGAAAACATTCAGTACTTC.

At least ten counts were recorded for this clonotype. The rearrangement joins TRBV5-1 to TRBJ2-1; TRBD2 matches 8 bases. J lost 0 bases, V lost 2 bases, and 4 bases had no gene match. This CDR3 is built from 16 residues. The germline V gene encodes CDR1 SGHRS and CDR2 YFSETQ. The CDR3 DNA reads as TGCGCCAGCAGCTTATGGCGGGAGGTCTCCTACAATGAGCAGTTCTTC. This codes for CASSLWREVSYNEQFF. The full variable domain, rest sourced from reference TRBV5-1 and TRBJ2-1, is KAGVTQTPRYLIKTRGQQVTLSCSPISGHRSVSWYQQTPGQGLQFLFEYFSETQRNKGNFPGRFSGRQFSNSRSEMNVSTLELGDSALYLCASSLWREVSYNEQFFGPGTRLTVL.

This chain joins TRBV2 and TRBJ1-5; 7 bases map to TRBD1. After removal of 8 bases from V and 5 bases from J, the junction contained 6 bases not matched to a gene. The CDR3 is made up of 13 amino acids. Germline V lookup: CDR1 SNHLY, CDR2 FYNNEI. CDR3 sequence (DNA): TGTGCCAGCTGTTTAGGGGGCTATCAGCCCCAGCATTTT. Translated, it gives CASCLGGYQPQHF. The full variable domain, rest sourced from reference TRBV2 and TRBJ1-5, is EPEVTQTPSHQVTQMGQEVILRCVPISNHLYFYWYRQILGQKVEFLVSFYNNEISEKSEIFDDQFSVERPDGSNFTLKIRSTKLEDSAMYFCASCLGGYQPQHFGDGTRLSIL.

There are many counts of this clonotype. This chain links TRBV6-5 with TRBJ2-3, with D maybe TRBD1 (6 bases). The V gene lost 2 bases and the J gene lost 2 bases, with 8 bases spanning the gap. This CDR3 has 14 residues. Germline CDR1 is MNHEY and CDR2 is SVGAGI. The DNA for the CDR3 is TGTGCCAGCAGTTACCGACAGGTCACAGATACGCAGTATTTT. It encodes CASSYRQVTDTQYF.

The chain uses TRBV7-9 and TRBJ2-4; TRBD1 agrees at 7 bases. Trimming at V came to 10 bases and at J to 7 bases, leaving 19 bases not matched to a gene. The length of the CDR3 is 16 residues. Germline CDR1 reads SEHNR; CDR2 reads FQNEAQ (reference sequence). CDR3 in DNA: TGTGCCATGGGCCCTGGGGCCGACAGGGTCGGGAACATTCAGTACTTC. It translates to CAMGPGADRVGNIQYF.

This clonotype was picked up a small number of times. The J gene is TRBJ2-3, the V gene TRBV5-1, with D possibly TRBD2 on 6 matching bases. This CDR3 spans 14 amino acids. Germline CDR1 reads SGHRS; CDR2 reads YFSETQ. V lost 4 bases and J 4 bases, leaving 13 bases between the germline ends. The CDR3 DNA is TGCGCCAGCAGCCCTAACGGAGGGCCAGATACGCAGTATTTT. Amino acid sequence: CASSPNGGPDTQYF.

This chain uses TRBV7-2 with TRBJ2-1; D remains ambiguous. From germline, CDR1 is SGHTA and CDR2 FQGNSA. The ends were cut back, 5 bases at V and 0 bases at J, with 11 bases in the middle. The CDR3 is 15 amino acids. Here the CDR3 DNA reads TGTGCCAGCAGCCCCCAGACCAGCTCCTACAATGAGCAGTTCTTC. This translates into CASSPQTSSYNEQFF.

CDR3 nucleotides: TGCAGTGCTAGAGTCCCTAGCGGGAGGGCGTATACGCAGTATTTT. Encoded protein: CSARVPSGRAYTQYF. V gene TRBV20-1 combines with J gene TRBJ2-3; 12 nucleotides align to TRBD2. CDR3 length: 15 amino acids. Germline V gives CDR1 DFQATT, CDR2 SNEGSKA (reference sequence). Trimming cost V 1 base and J 7 bases; bases outside gene matches: 6.

V and J are TRBV5-1 and TRBJ2-7; maybe TRBD1 (6 bases). Trimming left V 5 bases short and J 2 bases short, with 11 bases between. Per germline, CDR1 SGHRS and CDR2 YFSETQ. The CDR3 is 13 residues long. Here the CDR3 DNA reads TGCGCCAGCAGACGGGACATGGCCTACGAGCAGTACTTC. This sequence encodes CASRRDMAYEQYF.